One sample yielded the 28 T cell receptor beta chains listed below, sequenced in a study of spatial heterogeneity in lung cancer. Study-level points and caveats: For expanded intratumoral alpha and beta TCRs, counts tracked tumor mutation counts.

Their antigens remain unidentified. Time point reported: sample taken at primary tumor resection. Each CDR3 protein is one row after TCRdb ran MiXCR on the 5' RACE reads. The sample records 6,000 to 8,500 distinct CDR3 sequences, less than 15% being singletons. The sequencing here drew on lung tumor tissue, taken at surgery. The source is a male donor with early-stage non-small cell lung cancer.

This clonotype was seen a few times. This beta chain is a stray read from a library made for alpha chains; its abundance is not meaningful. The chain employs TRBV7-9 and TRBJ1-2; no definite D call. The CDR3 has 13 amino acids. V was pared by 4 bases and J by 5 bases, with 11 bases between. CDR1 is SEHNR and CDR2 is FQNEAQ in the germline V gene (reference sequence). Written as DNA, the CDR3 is TGTGCCAGCAGCTCCCACGGAAGATATGGCTACACCTTC. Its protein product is CASSSHGRYGYTF.

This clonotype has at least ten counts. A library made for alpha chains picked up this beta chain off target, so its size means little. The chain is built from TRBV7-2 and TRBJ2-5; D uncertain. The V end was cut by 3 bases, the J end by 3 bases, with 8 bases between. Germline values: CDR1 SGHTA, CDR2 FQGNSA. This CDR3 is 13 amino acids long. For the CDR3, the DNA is TGTGCCAGCAGCTTTTTCCGGGAAGAGACCCAGTACTTC. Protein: CASSFFREETQYF.

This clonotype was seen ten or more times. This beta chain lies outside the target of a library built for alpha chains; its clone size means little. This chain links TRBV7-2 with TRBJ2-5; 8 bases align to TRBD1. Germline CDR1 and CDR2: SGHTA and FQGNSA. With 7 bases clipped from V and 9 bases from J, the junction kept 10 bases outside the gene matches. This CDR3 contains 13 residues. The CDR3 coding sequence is TGTGCCAGCACCGCCGGACAGGGAATGGCCCAGTACTTC. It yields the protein CASTAGQGMAQYF. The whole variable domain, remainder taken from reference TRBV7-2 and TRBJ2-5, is GAGVSQSPSNKVTEKGKDVELRCDPISGHTALYWYRQSLGQGLEFLIYFQGNSAPDKSGLPSDRFSAERTGGSVSTLTIQRTQQEDSAVYLCASTAGQGMAQYFGPGTRLLVL.

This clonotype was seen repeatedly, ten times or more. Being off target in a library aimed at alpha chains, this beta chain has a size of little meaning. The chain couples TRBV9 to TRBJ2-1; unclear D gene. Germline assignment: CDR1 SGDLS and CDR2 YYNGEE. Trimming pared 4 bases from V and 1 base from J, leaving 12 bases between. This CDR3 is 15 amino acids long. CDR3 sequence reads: CASSPIMASYNEQFF. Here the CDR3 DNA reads TGTGCCAGCAGCCCGATTATGGCTTCCTACAATGAGCAGTTCTTC.

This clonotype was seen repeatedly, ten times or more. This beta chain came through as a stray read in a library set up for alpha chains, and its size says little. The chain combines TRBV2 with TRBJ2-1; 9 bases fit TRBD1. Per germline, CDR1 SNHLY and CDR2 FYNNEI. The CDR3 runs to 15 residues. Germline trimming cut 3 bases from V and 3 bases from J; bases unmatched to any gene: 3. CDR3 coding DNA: TGTGCCAGCAGTGAGAGGACAGGGGACTACAATGAGCAGTTCTTC. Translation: CASSERTGDYNEQFF. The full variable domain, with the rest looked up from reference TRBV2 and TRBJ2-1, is EPEVTQTPSHQVTQMGQEVILRCVPISNHLYFYWYRQILGQKVEFLVSFYNNEISEKSEIFDDQFSVERPDGSNFTLKIRSTKLEDSAMYFCASSERTGDYNEQFFGPGTRLTVL.

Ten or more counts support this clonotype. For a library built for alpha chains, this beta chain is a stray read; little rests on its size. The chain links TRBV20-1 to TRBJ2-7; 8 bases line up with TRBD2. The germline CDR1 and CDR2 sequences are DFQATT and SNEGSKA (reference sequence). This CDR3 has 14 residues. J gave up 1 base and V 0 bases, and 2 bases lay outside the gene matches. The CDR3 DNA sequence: TGCAGTGCTAGAGATGGCGGGAGGTCCTACGAGCAGTACTTC. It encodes CSARDGGRSYEQYF.

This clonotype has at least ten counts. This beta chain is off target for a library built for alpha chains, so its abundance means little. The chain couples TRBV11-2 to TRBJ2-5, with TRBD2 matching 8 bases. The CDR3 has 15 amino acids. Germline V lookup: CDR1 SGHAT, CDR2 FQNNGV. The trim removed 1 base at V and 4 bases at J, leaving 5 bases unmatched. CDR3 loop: CASSLVGGAGETQYF. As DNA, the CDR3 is TGTGCCAGCAGCTTAGTCGGGGGGGCCGGAGAGACCCAGTACTTC.

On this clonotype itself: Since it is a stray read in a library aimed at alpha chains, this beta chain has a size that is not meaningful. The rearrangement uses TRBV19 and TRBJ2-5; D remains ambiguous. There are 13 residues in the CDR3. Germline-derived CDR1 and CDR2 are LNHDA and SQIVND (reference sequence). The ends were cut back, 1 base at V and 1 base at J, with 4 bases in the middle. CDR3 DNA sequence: TGTGCCAGTAGTATAGCACTCCAAGAGACCCAGTACTTC. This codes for CASSIALQETQYF.

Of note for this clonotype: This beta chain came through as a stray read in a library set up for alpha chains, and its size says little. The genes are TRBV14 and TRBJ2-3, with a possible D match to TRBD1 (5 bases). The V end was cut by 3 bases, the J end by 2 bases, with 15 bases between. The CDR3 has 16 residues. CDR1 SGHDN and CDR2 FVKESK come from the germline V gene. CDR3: CASSQRTRGSTDTQYF. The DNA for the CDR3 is TGTGCCAGCAGCCAGAGGACAAGGGGATCCACAGATACGCAGTATTTT. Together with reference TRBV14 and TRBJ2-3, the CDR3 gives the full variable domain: EAGVTQFPSHSVIEKGQTVTLRCDPISGHDNLYWYRRVMGKEIKFLLHFVKESKQDESGMPNNRFLAERTGGTYSTLKVQPAELEDSGVYFCASSQRTRGSTDTQYFGPGTRLTVL.

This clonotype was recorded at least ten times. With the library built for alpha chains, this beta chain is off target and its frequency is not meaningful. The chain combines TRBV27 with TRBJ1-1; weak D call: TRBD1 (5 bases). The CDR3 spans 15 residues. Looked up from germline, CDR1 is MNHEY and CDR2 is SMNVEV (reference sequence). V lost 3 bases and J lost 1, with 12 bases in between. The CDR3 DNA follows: TGTGCCAGCAGTTTGTCGGGACGGCAGAACACTGAAGCTTTCTTT. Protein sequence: CASSLSGRQNTEAFF.

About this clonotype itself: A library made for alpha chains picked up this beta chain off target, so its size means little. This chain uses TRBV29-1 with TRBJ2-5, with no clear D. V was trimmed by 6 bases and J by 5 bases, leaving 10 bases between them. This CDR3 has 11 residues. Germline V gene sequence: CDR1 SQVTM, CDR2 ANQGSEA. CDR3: CSVAFQETQYF. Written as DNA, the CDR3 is TGCAGCGTCGCGTTCCAGGAGACCCAGTACTTC.

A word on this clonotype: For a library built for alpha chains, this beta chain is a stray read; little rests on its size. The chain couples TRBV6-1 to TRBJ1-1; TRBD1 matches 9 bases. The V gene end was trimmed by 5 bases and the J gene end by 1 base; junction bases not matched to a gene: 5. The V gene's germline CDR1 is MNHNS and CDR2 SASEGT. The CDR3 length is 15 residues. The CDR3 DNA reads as TGTGCCAGCAGTACAGGGACAGGGAGGAACACTGAAGCTTTCTTT. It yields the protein CASSTGTGRNTEAFF.

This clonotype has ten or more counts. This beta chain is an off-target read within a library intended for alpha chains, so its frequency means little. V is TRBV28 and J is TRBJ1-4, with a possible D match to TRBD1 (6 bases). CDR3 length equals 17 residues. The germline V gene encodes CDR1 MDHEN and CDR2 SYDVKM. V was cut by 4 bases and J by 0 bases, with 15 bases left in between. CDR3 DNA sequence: TGTGCCAGCAGTTCGGGGGACACCCTCGCAACTAATGAAAAACTGTTTTTT. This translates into CASSSGDTLATNEKLFF.

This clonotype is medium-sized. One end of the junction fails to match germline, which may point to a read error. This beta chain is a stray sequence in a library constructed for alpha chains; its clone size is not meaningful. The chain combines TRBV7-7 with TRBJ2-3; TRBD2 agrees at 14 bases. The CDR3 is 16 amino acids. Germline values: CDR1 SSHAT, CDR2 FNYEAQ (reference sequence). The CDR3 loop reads CASSMGGLAGADTQYF. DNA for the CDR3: TGTGCTAGCAGCATGGGGGGACTAGCGGGAGCAGATACGCAGTATTTT.

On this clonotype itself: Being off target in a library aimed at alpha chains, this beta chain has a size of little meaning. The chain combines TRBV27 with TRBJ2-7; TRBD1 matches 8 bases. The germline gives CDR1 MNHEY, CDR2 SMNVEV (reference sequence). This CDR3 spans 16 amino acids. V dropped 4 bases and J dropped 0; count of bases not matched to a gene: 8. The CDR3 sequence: CASSSVGTGTSYEQYF. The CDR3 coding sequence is TGTGCCAGCAGTTCCGTAGGGACAGGAACCTCCTACGAGCAGTACTTC.

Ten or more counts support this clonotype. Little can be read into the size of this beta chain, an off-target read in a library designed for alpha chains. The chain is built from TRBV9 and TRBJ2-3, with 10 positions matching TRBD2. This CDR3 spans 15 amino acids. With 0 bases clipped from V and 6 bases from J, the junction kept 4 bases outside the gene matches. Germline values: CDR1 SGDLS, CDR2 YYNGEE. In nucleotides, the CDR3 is TGTGCCAGCAGCGTAGCTAGCGGGAGCTGGGATACGCAGTATTTT. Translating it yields CASSVASGSWDTQYF.

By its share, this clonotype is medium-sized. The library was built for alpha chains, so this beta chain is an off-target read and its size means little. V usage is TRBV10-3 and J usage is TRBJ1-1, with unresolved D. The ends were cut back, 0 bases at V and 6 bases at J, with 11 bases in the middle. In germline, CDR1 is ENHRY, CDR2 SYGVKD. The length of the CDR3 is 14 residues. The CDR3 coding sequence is TGTGCCATCAGTGAGTCGTGGGAGGGCTCTGAAGCTTTCTTT. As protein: CAISESWEGSEAFF.

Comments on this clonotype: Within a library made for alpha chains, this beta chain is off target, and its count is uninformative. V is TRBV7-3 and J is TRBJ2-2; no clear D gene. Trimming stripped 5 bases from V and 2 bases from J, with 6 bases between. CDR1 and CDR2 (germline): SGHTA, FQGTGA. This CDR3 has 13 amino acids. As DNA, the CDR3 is TGTGCCAGCAGCGAGCATAACACCGGGGAGCTGTTTTTT. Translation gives CASSEHNTGELFF. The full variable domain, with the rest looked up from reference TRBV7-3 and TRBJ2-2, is GAGVSQTPSNKVTEKGKYVELRCDPISGHTALYWYRQSLGQGPEFLIYFQGTGAADDSGLPNDRFFAVRPEGSVSTLKIQRTERGDSAVYLCASSEHNTGELFFGEGSRLTVL.

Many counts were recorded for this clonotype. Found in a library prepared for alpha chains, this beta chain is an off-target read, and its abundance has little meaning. CDR3 coding DNA: TGTGCCAGCAGCTTAGGATCCCCAGACGAAGCTTTCTTT. Translation gives CASSLGSPDEAFF. This chain links TRBV11-2 with TRBJ1-1; no definite D call. V was cut by 1 base and J by 8 bases, with 11 bases left in between. Germline CDR1 reads SGHAT; CDR2 reads FQNNGV. This CDR3 comprises 13 residues. The complete variable domain, with remaining parts taken from reference TRBV11-2 and TRBJ1-1, reads EAGVAQSPRYKIIEKRQSVAFWCNPISGHATLYWYQQILGQGPKLLIQFQNNGVVDDSQLPKDRFSAERLKGVDSTLKIQPAKLEDSAVYLCASSLGSPDEAFFGQGTRLTVV.

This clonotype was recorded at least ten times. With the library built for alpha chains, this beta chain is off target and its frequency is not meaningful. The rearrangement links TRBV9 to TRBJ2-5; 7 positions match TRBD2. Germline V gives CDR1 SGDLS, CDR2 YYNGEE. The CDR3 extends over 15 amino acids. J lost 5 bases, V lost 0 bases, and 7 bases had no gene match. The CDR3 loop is CASSVEAGVWETQYF. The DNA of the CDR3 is TGTGCCAGCAGCGTAGAGGCGGGAGTATGGGAGACCCAGTACTTC.

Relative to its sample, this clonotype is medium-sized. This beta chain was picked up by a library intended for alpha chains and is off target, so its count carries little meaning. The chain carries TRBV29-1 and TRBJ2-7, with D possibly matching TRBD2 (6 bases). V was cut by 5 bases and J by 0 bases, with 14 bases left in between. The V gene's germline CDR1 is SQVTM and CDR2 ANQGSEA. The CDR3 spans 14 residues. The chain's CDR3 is CSVSRDGSSYEQYF. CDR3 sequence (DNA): TGCAGCGTTAGTAGGGACGGGAGCTCCTACGAGCAGTACTTC.

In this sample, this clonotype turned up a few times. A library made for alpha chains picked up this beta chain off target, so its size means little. The CDR3 DNA reads as TGTGCCAGCAGCCAAGAGGGCCCGGGACTAGGCGAGACCCAGTACTTC. Amino acid sequence: CASSQEGPGLGETQYF. The V call is TRBV4-2, the J call TRBJ2-5; 8 bases line up with TRBD2. Losses at the gene ends were 0 bases for V and 5 bases for J; bases not matched to a gene: 8. The CDR3 is 16 amino acids. CDR1 and CDR2 from the germline V gene are LGHNA and YNFKEQ.

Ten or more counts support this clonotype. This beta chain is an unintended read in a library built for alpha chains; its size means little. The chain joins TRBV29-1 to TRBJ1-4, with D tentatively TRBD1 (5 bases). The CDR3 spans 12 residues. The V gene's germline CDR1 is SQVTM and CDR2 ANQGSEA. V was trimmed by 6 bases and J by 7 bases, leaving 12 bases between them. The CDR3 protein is CSVSQGGEKLFF. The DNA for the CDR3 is TGCAGCGTCTCGCAGGGTGGTGAAAAACTGTTTTTT.

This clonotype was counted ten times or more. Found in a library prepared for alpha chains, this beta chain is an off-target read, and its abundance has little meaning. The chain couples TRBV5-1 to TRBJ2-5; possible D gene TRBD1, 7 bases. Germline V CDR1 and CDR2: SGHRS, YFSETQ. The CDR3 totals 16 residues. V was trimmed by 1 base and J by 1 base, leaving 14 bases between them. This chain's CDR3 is CASSLWQGGIQETQYF. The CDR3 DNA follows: TGCGCCAGCAGCTTGTGGCAGGGGGGAATCCAAGAGACCCAGTACTTC.

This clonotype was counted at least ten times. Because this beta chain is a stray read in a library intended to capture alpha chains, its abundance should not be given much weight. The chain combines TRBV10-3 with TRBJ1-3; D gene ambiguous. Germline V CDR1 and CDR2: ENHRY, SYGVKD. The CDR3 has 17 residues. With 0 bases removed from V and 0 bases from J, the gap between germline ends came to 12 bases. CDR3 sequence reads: CAISESGSRLSGNTIYF. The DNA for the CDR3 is TGTGCCATCAGTGAGTCGGGCAGCCGTCTCTCTGGAAACACCATATATTTT.

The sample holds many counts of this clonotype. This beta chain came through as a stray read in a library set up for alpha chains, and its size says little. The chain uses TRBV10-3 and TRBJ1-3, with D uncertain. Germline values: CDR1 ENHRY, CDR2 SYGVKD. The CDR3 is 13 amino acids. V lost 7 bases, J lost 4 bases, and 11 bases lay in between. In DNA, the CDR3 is TGTGCCATCACCCAAGGGTCCGGAAACACCATATATTTT. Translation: CAITQGSGNTIYF.

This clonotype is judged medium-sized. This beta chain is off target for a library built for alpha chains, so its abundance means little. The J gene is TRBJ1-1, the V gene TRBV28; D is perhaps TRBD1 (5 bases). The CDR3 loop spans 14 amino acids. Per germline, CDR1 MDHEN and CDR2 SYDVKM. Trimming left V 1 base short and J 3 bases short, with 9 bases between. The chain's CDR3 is CASSLSGADTEAFF. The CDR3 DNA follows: TGTGCCAGCAGTTTATCTGGGGCGGACACTGAAGCTTTCTTT.

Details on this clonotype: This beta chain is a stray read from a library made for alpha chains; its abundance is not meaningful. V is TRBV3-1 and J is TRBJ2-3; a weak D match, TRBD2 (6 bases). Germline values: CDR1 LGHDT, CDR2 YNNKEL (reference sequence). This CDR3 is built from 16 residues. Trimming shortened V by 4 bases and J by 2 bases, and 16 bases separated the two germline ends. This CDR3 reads CASSRAGTGYTDTQYF. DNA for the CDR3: TGTGCCAGCAGCCGAGCCGGGACTGGCTACACAGATACGCAGTATTTT.